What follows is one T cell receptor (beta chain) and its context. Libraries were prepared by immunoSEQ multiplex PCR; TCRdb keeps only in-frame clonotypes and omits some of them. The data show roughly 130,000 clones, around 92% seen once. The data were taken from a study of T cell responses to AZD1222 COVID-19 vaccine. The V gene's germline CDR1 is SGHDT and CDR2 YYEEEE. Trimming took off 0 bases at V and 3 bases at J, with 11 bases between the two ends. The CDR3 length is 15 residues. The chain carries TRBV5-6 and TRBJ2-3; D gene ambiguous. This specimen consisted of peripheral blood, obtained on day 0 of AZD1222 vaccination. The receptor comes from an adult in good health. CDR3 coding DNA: TGTGCCAGCAGCTTGGAAATGGCAGGAACAGATACGCAGTATTTT. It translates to CASSLEMAGTDTQYF.